This T cell receptor (beta chain) was found in a study of blood T cell repertoires in COVID-19. Study context: Samples of COVID-19 (acute and convalescent) were obtained from the United States, Italy and Spain. PBMCs, B-cell-depleted T cells, or T cells provided the cDNA or gDNA that made up the material.

Authors' data handling: The authors estimated nucleated cell counts from reference gene primer amplification. The method was immunoSEQ multiplex PCR; TCRdb's version includes in-frame clones alone and lacks a portion of them. V, J and clone size were drawn from that table, and D and trimming were deduced from the DNA. This table has about 440,000 clones, about 91% appearing once. Recruited during active infection, patients (from Seattle) were subsequently followed longitudinally. The V gene end was trimmed by 11 bases and the J gene end by 1 base; junction bases not matched to a gene: 9. CDR1 is SNHLY and CDR2 is FYNNEI in the germline V gene. This CDR3 is built from 14 residues.

The sequence was obtained from a woman between 45 and 60 years old with COVID-19, enrolled during active disease. The sample taken for sequencing was peripheral blood. The chain employs TRBV2 and TRBJ2-3; 7 positions match TRBD1. The CDR3 DNA sequence: TGTGCCCTCCTCCCCGGGACAGGCACAGATACGCAGTATTTT. This translates into CALLPGTGTDTQYF.